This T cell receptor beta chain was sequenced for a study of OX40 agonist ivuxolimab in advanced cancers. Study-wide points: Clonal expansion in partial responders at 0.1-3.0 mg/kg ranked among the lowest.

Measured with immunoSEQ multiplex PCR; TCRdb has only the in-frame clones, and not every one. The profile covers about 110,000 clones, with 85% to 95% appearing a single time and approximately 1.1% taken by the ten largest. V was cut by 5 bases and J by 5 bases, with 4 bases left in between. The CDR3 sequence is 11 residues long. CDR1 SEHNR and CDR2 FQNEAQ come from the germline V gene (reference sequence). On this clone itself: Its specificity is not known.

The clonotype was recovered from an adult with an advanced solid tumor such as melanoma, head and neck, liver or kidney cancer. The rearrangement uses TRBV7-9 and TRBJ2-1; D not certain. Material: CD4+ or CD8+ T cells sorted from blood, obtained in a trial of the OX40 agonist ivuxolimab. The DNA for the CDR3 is TGTGCCAGCAGCCTAAACAATGAGCAGTTCTTC. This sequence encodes CASSLNNEQFF. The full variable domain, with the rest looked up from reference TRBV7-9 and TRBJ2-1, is DTGVSQNPRHKITKRGQNVTFRCDPISEHNRLYWYRQTLGQGPEFLTYFQNEAQLEKSRLLSDRFSAERPKGSFSTLEIQRTEQGDSAMYLCASSLNNEQFFGPGTRLTVL.